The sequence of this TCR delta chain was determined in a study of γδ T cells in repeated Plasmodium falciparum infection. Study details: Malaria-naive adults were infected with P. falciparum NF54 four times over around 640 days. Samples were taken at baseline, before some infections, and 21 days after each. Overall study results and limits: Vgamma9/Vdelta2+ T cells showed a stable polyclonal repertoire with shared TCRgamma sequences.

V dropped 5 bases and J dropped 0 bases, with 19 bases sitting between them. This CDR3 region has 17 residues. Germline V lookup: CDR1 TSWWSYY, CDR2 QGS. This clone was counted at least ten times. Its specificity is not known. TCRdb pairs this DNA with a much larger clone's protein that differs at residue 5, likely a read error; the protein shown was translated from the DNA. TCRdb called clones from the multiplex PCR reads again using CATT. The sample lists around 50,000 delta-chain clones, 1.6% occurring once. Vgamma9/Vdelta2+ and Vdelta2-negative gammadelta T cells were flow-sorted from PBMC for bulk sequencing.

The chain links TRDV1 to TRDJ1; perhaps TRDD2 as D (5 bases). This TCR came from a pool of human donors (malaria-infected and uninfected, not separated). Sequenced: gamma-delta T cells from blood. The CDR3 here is CALGKGGRLRYTDKLIF. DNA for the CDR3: TGTGCTCTTGGGAAGGGAGGTCGCCTTCGGTACACCGATAAACTCATCTTT.